A single sample gave rise to the 32 T cell receptor beta chains below, sequenced in a study of preoperative IRX-2 immunotherapy in early breast cancer. The repertoire was sequenced with immunoSEQ multiplex PCR; TCRdb's copy has only in-frame clones and lacks some. Of about 3,500 clones in the sample, around 80% were seen once. The treatment: preoperative locoregional IRX-2 cytokine immunotherapy. The input for sequencing was tumor tissue, taken before IRX-2 immunotherapy. The receptor set was obtained from a human donor with breast cancer.

The chain combines TRBV6-8 with TRBJ2-3, with TRBD2 matching 7 bases. V trimming: 5 bases; J trimming: 1 base; junction bases outside the gene matches: 3. The germline CDR1 and CDR2 sequences are MNHGY and SAAAGT. The CDR3 length is 14 residues. The CDR3 DNA follows: TGTGCCAGCAGTGGAGGGAGGGGCACAGATACGCAGTATTTT. As protein: CASSGGRGTDTQYF.

This clone was picked up one time. The chain recombines TRBV11-3 with TRBJ1-4; no clear D gene. Germline V gives CDR1 SGHNT, CDR2 YENEEA. CDR3 length: 14 amino acids. Trimming cost V 0 bases and J 1 base, with 3 bases left between them. The CDR3 is CASSLDGTNEKLFF. The CDR3 DNA sequence: TGTGCCAGCAGCTTAGACGGAACTAATGAAAAACTGTTTTTT. The whole variable domain, filled in from reference TRBV11-3 and TRBJ1-4, reads EAGVVQSPRYKIIEKKQPVAFWCNPISGHNTLYWYLQNLGQGPELLIRYENEEAVDDSQLPKDRFSAERLKGVDSTLKIQPAELGDSAVYLCASSLDGTNEKLFFGSGTQLSVL.

V gene TRBV6-8 combines with J gene TRBJ1-4, with D perhaps matching TRBD1 (6 bases). The germline gives CDR1 MNHGY, CDR2 SAAAGT. The CDR3 spans 17 residues. The V end was cut by 7 bases, the J end by 4 bases, with 22 bases between. The CDR3: CASKPALLGGRNEKLFF. The DNA of the CDR3 is TGTGCCAGCAAACCCGCTCTCCTGGGGGGGCGTAATGAAAAACTGTTTTTT.

The chain employs TRBV6-8 and TRBJ1-5; D gene ambiguous. The ends were cut back, 7 bases at V and 3 bases at J, with 13 bases in the middle. From germline, CDR1 is MNHGY and CDR2 SAAAGT. This CDR3 has 14 residues. The CDR3 DNA reads as TGTGCCAGCAAGTTATGGGGTGTCAATCAGCCCCAGCATTTT. It is translated as CASKLWGVNQPQHF.

The V call is TRBV29-1, the J call TRBJ2-6; D gene ambiguous. Deletions cut 2 bases from V and 0 bases from J, with 17 bases between. The CDR3 has 18 amino acids. Germline CDR1 and CDR2: SQVTM and ANQGSEA. CDR3 region: CSVESWASAVSGANVLTF. CDR3 DNA sequence: TGCAGCGTTGAAAGCTGGGCCTCCGCAGTCTCTGGGGCCAACGTCCTGACTTTC.

This clone has just one count. The chain has TRBV19 and TRBJ1-1, with D possibly being TRBD1 (5 bases). CDR1 is LNHDA and CDR2 is SQIVND in the germline V gene (reference sequence). The CDR3 consists of 16 residues. V was shortened by 7 bases and J by 1 base, with 19 bases between the two germline ends. The CDR3 coding sequence is TGTGCCAGTAAAGGGGCCCCGGGACCCAAGAACACTGAAGCTTTCTTT. Amino acids: CASKGAPGPKNTEAFF.

This clone was seen a handful of times. The gene calls are TRBV11-3 and TRBJ1-6; D remains unclear. The V gene's germline CDR1 is SGHNT and CDR2 YENEEA. The CDR3 extends over 15 amino acids. V lost 4 bases and J lost 8, with 15 bases in between. In DNA form, the CDR3 reads TGTGCCAGCAGCTCATCTGCGGCAGGAGATTCACCCCTCCACTTT. Protein sequence: CASSSSAAGDSPLHF.

The chain has TRBV22-1 and TRBJ2-3; the table's TRBD1 call for D was not verified on the DNA. TRBV22-1 is a documented pseudogene. The CDR3 runs 14 residues. The CDR3 DNA follows: TGTACCACCAGGGACAGGGTATCGGCAGATACGCAGTATTTT. Translating it yields CTTRDRVSADTQYF.

The CDR3 region has the DNA TGTGCCACCAGAAGGGGTTGGGGGCCCGATAATGAAAAACTGTTTTTT. The encoded protein is CATRRGWGPDNEKLFF. The chain joins TRBV15 to TRBJ1-4; D is perhaps TRBD1 (6 bases). CDR3 length: 16 amino acids. The V end was cut by 6 bases, the J end by 4 bases, with 18 bases between. CDR1 and CDR2 (germline): LNHNV, YYDKDF (reference sequence). Full variable domain (remainder filled in from reference TRBV15 and TRBJ1-4): DAMVIQNPRYQVTQFGKPVTLSCSQTLNHNVMYWYQQKSSQAPKLLFHYYDKDFNNEADTPDNFQSRRPNTSFCFLDIRSPGLGDTAMYLCATRRGWGPDNEKLFFGSGTQLSVL.

This chain links TRBV7-4 with TRBJ2-1; TRBD2 matches at 9 bases. The CDR3 length is 18 residues. Germline lookup yields CDR1 SGHVT and CDR2 SQSDAQ. V shed 5 bases, J shed 7 bases, and the junction held 18 bases outside the gene matches. Written as DNA, the CDR3 is TGTGCCAGCAGCCAAGTATCGGTTGTTGGTCTAGCGGGGAATGAGCAGTTCTTC. This encodes CASSQVSVVGLAGNEQFF.

The chain couples TRBV11-3 to TRBJ2-1; D unclear. The germline gives CDR1 SGHNT, CDR2 YENEEA. This CDR3 spans 14 amino acids. Trimming took off 5 bases at V and 5 bases at J, with 13 bases between the two ends. CDR3 sequence: CASSHGGSNNEQFF. CDR3 bases: TGTGCCAGCAGCCACGGTGGCAGTAACAATGAGCAGTTCTTC. The full variable domain, rest sourced from reference TRBV11-3 and TRBJ2-1, is EAGVVQSPRYKIIEKKQPVAFWCNPISGHNTLYWYLQNLGQGPELLIRYENEEAVDDSQLPKDRFSAERLKGVDSTLKIQPAELGDSAVYLCASSHGGSNNEQFFGPGTRLTVL.

This clone was counted once. This rearrangement joins TRBV30 to TRBJ2-1; 8 nucleotides agree with TRBD2. With V trimmed by 1 base and J by 2 bases, 10 bases remained unmatched. Germline CDR1 and CDR2: GTSNPN and SVGIG (reference sequence). The CDR3 totals 17 residues. The CDR3 loop reads CAWSGSVGAGAYNEQFF. The CDR3 DNA follows: TGTGCCTGGAGTGGTTCGGTAGGAGCGGGAGCCTACAATGAGCAGTTCTTC.

The chain uses TRBV18 and TRBJ2-7; D might be TRBD1 (6 bases). Between the trimmed V and J ends, which lost 1 base and 1 base, there was a span of 11 bases. Per the germline V gene, CDR1 is KGHSH and CDR2 is LQKENI. The CDR3 totals 15 residues. For the CDR3, the DNA is TGTGCCAGCTCACCACTTGGGACACCGTCCTACGAGCAGTACTTC. It translates to CASSPLGTPSYEQYF.

V is TRBV18 and J is TRBJ2-2, with 7 bases fitting TRBD2. The length of the CDR3 is 15 residues. Looked up from germline, CDR1 is KGHSH and CDR2 is LQKENI. The V segment lost 3 bases and the J segment 8 bases; nucleotides outside the gene matches: 9. In nucleotides, the CDR3 is TGTGCCAGCTCACCGGGACTAACGGGCGTTGGGGAGCTGTTTTTT. As protein: CASSPGLTGVGELFF. Full variable domain (outside the CDR3, taken from reference TRBV18 and TRBJ2-2): NAGVMQNPRHLVRRRGQEARLRCSPMKGHSHVYWYRQLPEEGLKFMVYLQKENIIDESGMPKERFSAEFPKEGPSILRIQQVVRGDSAAYFCASSPGLTGVGELFFGEGSRLTVL.

The chain joins TRBV19 to TRBJ1-1; D uncertain. V lost 4 bases to trimming and J lost 4 bases, with 13 bases between them. Germline V gives CDR1 LNHDA, CDR2 SQIVND (reference sequence). The CDR3 extends over 14 amino acids. The DNA for the CDR3 is TGTGCCAGTAGTACTCCTTTGTGGGGCACTGAAGCTTTCTTT. Translation: CASSTPLWGTEAFF. Using reference TRBV19 and TRBJ1-1 for the parts outside the CDR3, the full variable domain is DGGITQSPKYLFRKEGQNVTLSCEQNLNHDAMYWYRQDPGQGLRLIYYSQIVNDFQKGDIAEGYSVSREKKESFPLTVTSAQKNPTAFYLCASSTPLWGTEAFFGQGTRLTVV.

This clone was observed a single time. The rearrangement joins TRBV23-1 to TRBJ2-7, with 11 bases matching TRBD1. TRBV23-1 is noted as an ORF with a role that remains uncertain. The CDR3 is 14 residues long. V trimming: 5 bases; J trimming: 5 bases; junction bases outside the gene matches: 5. The CDR3 region is CASSGTGGLDEQYF. The CDR3 region has the DNA TGCGCCAGCAGTGGGACAGGGGGTTTAGACGAGCAGTACTTC.

The rearrangement uses TRBV15 and TRBJ2-4, with 10 positions matching TRBD2. The CDR3 has 18 residues. Germline lookup yields CDR1 LNHNV and CDR2 YYDKDF (reference sequence). The ends lost 4 bases at V and 0 bases at J; junction bases unmatched: 9. DNA for the CDR3: TGTGCCACCAGCATTGACCTAGGACTAGCGGTAGCCAAAAACATTCAGTACTTC. Translated: CATSIDLGLAVAKNIQYF.

This clone turned up a few times. The chain uses TRBV6-8 and TRBJ1-1; perhaps TRBD1 as D (6 bases). In germline, CDR1 is MNHGY, CDR2 SAAAGT. The CDR3 length is 14 residues. V lost 6 bases and J lost 5, with 16 bases in between. The CDR3 sequence: CASRDRLGGTEAFF. The CDR3, as DNA: TGTGCCAGCAGAGACAGGCTTGGGGGGACTGAAGCTTTCTTT.

The chain employs TRBV19 and TRBJ2-1, with D perhaps matching TRBD1 (5 bases). The CDR3 sequence is 12 residues long. Germline loops: CDR1 LNHDA, CDR2 SQIVND (reference sequence). V was cut by 8 bases and J by 0 bases, with 5 bases left in between. The CDR3 here is CASGASYNEQFF. CDR3 DNA sequence: TGTGCCAGTGGGGCCTCCTACAATGAGCAGTTCTTC.

V is TRBV12-5 and J is TRBJ2-7, with TRBD2 matching over 8 bases. CDR1 is LGHNT, CDR2 FRNRAP, per germline. This CDR3 region has 16 residues. With 3 bases clipped from V and 0 bases from J, the junction kept 7 bases outside the gene matches. The DNA for the CDR3 is TGTGCTAGTGGTTTCCCCCTGCGGGGGGACTCCTACGAGCAGTACTTC. Its protein product is CASGFPLRGDSYEQYF.

The V gene is TRBV11-3, the J gene TRBJ2-7, with 10 bases fitting TRBD2. The CDR3 is made up of 14 amino acids. Germline lookup yields CDR1 SGHNT and CDR2 YENEEA. The V gene end was trimmed by 3 bases and the J gene end by 7 bases; junction bases not matched to a gene: 6. The CDR3 region has the DNA TGTGCCAGCAGCTTGGAGCGGGAGGGCGGAGAGCAGTACTTC. Residues: CASSLEREGGEQYF.

In DNA, the CDR3 is TGCAGCGTTGAAGATCAATCCTCTGAAGCTTTCTTT. Translated: CSVEDQSSEAFF. The rearrangement uses TRBV29-1 and TRBJ1-1; D gene unclear. Germline assignment: CDR1 SQVTM and CDR2 ANQGSEA. V dropped 0 bases and J dropped 6 bases, with 8 bases sitting between them. The CDR3 sequence is 12 residues long.

The chain joins TRBV18 to TRBJ1-2, with 10 positions matching TRBD1. V lost 3 bases and J lost 3; bases outside the gene matches: 19. The CDR3 spans 20 residues. CDR1 is KGHSH, CDR2 LQKENI, per germline. CDR3 protein: CASSPTHSYRPGTGDYGYTF. As DNA, the CDR3 is TGTGCCAGCTCACCCACGCACTCTTACCGTCCCGGGACAGGGGACTATGGCTACACCTTC.

This clone was detected once. The chain is built from TRBV7-2 and TRBJ1-3, with TRBD1 identical over 9 bases. After removal of 7 bases from V and 2 bases from J, the junction contained 3 bases not matched to a gene. This CDR3 comprises 14 residues. CDR1 SGHTA and CDR2 FQGNSA come from the germline V gene. This chain's CDR3 is CASTRDRAGNTIYF. CDR3 nucleotide sequence: TGTGCCAGCACCAGGGACAGGGCTGGAAACACCATATATTTT.

The rearrangement uses TRBV11-3 and TRBJ2-2, with a possible D match to TRBD1 (5 bases). This CDR3 spans 14 amino acids. Germline-derived CDR1 and CDR2 are SGHNT and YENEEA. V shed 0 bases and J shed 4 bases, with 6 bases lying between them. The CDR3 loop reads CASSLEGATGELFF. The CDR3 DNA reads as TGTGCCAGCAGCTTAGAAGGGGCCACCGGGGAGCTGTTTTTT.

This clone has more than one count but fewer than ten. CDR3 region: CASSPTSGSPGDTQYF. As DNA, the CDR3 is TGTGCCAGCAGCCCCACTAGCGGGAGCCCCGGAGATACGCAGTATTTT. The chain employs TRBV11-3 and TRBJ2-3; 11 bases line up with TRBD2. The CDR3 is made up of 16 amino acids. V dropped 5 bases and J dropped 5; count of bases not matched to a gene: 9. Germline V gene lookup returns CDR1 SGHNT and CDR2 YENEEA.

The V call is TRBV7-1, the J call TRBJ2-7; a possible D gene is TRBD1 (6 bases). TRBV7-1 falls under the ORF class, with uncertain function. The CDR3 spans 14 residues. The V end lost 4 bases, the J end lost 3 bases, and 13 bases lay between the germline ends. CDR3 amino acids: CASSLAQGNYEQYF. The CDR3 bases are TGTGCCAGCAGCTTGGCACAGGGCAACTACGAGCAGTACTTC.

The J gene is TRBJ1-1, the V gene TRBV5-1; D unclear. Germline-derived CDR1 and CDR2 are SGHRS and YFSETQ. The CDR3 sequence is 15 residues long. Trimming removed 4 bases at V and 0 bases at J, with 13 bases between. The CDR3 here is CASSPLQRLNTEAFF. DNA of the CDR3: TGCGCCAGCAGCCCTCTACAGAGACTGAACACTGAAGCTTTCTTT.

The rearrangement links TRBV11-3 to TRBJ2-7; 7 bases match TRBD1. V lost 4 bases, J lost 2 bases, and 8 bases stayed unmatched. Germline V gene sequence: CDR1 SGHNT, CDR2 YENEEA. This CDR3 has 15 amino acids. The CDR3 bases are TGTGCCAGCAGCTATAATACGGGACAGACCTACGAGCAGTACTTC. Translated, it gives CASSYNTGQTYEQYF.

This clone was seen a single time. The chain joins TRBV6-8 to TRBJ1-5; D is uncertain. The CDR3 contains 13 residues. Trimming left V 0 bases short and J 5 bases short, with 5 bases between. CDR1 is MNHGY and CDR2 is SAAAGT in the germline V gene. The CDR3 DNA reads as TGTGCCAGCAGTTACTCACTTGATCAGCCCCAGCATTTT. Its translation: CASSYSLDQPQHF.

The CDR3 protein is CASASPGLAGSHNEQFF. The CDR3 bases are TGTGCCAGCGCATCCCCTGGGCTAGCGGGATCACACAATGAGCAGTTCTTC. The rearrangement uses TRBV6-8 and TRBJ2-1; 9 nucleotides agree with TRBD2. This CDR3 spans 17 amino acids. After removal of 8 bases from V and 5 bases from J, the junction contained 16 bases not matched to a gene. Germline V CDR1 and CDR2: MNHGY, SAAAGT.

The chain has TRBV11-3 and TRBJ2-3, with D perhaps matching TRBD1 or TRBD2 (5 bases each). V was shortened by 0 bases and J by 5 bases, with 15 bases between the two germline ends. This CDR3 contains 16 residues. Germline V CDR1 and CDR2: SGHNT, YENEEA. CDR3 region: CASSLDGAARGDTQYF. DNA of the CDR3: TGTGCCAGCAGCTTAGACGGGGCAGCCCGCGGAGATACGCAGTATTTT.